Shown below are 25 T cell receptor beta chains from a single sample sequenced in a study of regulatory T cells in long-lasting Graves disease. Researchers made TCR beta libraries by using iRepertoire HTBI primers and running Arm-PCR on CDR3 regions. One entry per CDR3 protein results from TCRdb running MiXCR on the multiplex PCR reads. The table includes approximately 390,000 distinct CDR3 sequences, around 15% detected once. Time point indicated: newly diagnosed GD, antithyroid drugs for less than 3 months. Generation of the TCR library employed RNA extracted from PBMCs. The sample was also linked to a second study, of T cells in Graves' hyperthyroidism and ophthalmopathy.

Source: peripheral blood mononuclear cells (PBMCs), taken at new diagnosis, from a patient treated with antithyroid drugs. These TCRs come from a woman under 30 with Graves disease.

Notes on this clonotype: One base away lies a much larger clone, so this may be a sequencing read error. The chain has TRBV27 and TRBJ2-3; 12 bases match TRBD2. Germline lookup yields CDR1 MNHEY and CDR2 SMNVEV (reference sequence). The CDR3 covers 15 residues. Trimming took 7 bases from V and 1 from J; bases not matched to a gene: 3. CDR3 sequence reads: CASTRLAGGTDTQYF. The DNA for the CDR3 is TGTGCCAGCACCAGACTAGCGGGGGGCACAGATACGCAGTATTTT.

The CDR3 loop reads CASMGLGNEQFF. The CDR3 bases are TGTGCCAGTATGGGTCTTGGGAATGAGCAGTTCTTC. This chain connects TRBV19 to TRBJ2-1; D gene uncertain. The length of the CDR3 is 12 residues. The V gene lost 7 bases and the J gene lost 7 bases, with 11 bases spanning the gap. Germline V lookup: CDR1 LNHDA, CDR2 SQIVND (reference sequence).

This clonotype showed up many times. The genes are TRBV20-1 and TRBJ2-3; 9 nucleotides line up with TRBD2. This CDR3 is 14 amino acids long. V trimming: 3 bases; J trimming: 8 bases; junction bases outside the gene matches: 9. Germline V gene data show CDR1 as DFQATT and CDR2 as SNEGSKA (reference sequence). The CDR3 DNA reads TGCAGTGCTAGCGGGCTAGCGGGAACCGGTACGCAGTATTTT. Translation gives CSASGLAGTGTQYF.

The chain combines TRBV9 with TRBJ1-5, with TRBD1 identical over 9 bases. The CDR3 is 15 residues long. Germline V CDR1 and CDR2: SGDLS, YYNGEE. Trimming cost V 4 bases and J 6 bases; bases outside gene matches: 8. In DNA form, the CDR3 reads TGTGCCAGCAGCCCCGGGACAGGGTTGGGTCAGCCCCAGCATTTT. Protein: CASSPGTGLGQPQHF.

This clonotype was detected many times. The chain recombines TRBV6-5 with TRBJ1-1; D might be TRBD1 (5 bases). V shed 2 bases and J shed 3 bases, with 7 bases lying between them. Looked up from germline, CDR1 is MNHEY and CDR2 is SVGAGI. This CDR3 has 13 residues. DNA for the CDR3: TGTGCCAGCAGTTACCCGGGGGACACTGAAGCTTTCTTT. It is translated as CASSYPGDTEAFF.

This clonotype appeared many times. The chain carries TRBV28 and TRBJ1-2, with TRBD1 as a possible D gene (6 bases). The V gene lost 2 bases and the J gene lost 6 bases, with 19 bases spanning the gap. This CDR3 region has 16 residues. Germline V gene sequence: CDR1 MDHEN, CDR2 SYDVKM. CDR3 nucleotide sequence: TGTGCCAGCAGTTTAACCGGGGGCATAGGAGGAAATGGCTACACCTTC. It translates to CASSLTGGIGGNGYTF.

Many counts were recorded for this clonotype. The V call is TRBV19, the J call TRBJ1-5; TRBD1 might be the D (5 bases). Trimming cost V 5 bases and J 4 bases, with 15 bases left between them. The CDR3 has 15 residues. Per germline, CDR1 LNHDA and CDR2 SQIVND (reference sequence). The DNA for the CDR3 is TGTGCCAGTAGTGAACGGGGGTTTGTTAATCAGCCCCAGCATTTT. Translated: CASSERGFVNQPQHF.

The chain recombines TRBV20-1 with TRBJ2-1; 11 nucleotides align to TRBD2. The CDR3 is made up of 16 amino acids. J gave up 8 bases and V 3 bases, and 12 bases lay outside the gene matches. CDR1 and CDR2 from the germline V gene are DFQATT and SNEGSKA (reference sequence). The CDR3 sequence is CSASPSGTSGIYEQFF. Written as DNA, the CDR3 is TGCAGTGCTAGCCCTTCCGGGACTAGCGGTATCTATGAGCAGTTCTTC.

The rearrangement uses TRBV2 and TRBJ1-6; TRBD1 matches 7 bases. Per the germline V gene, CDR1 is SNHLY and CDR2 is FYNNEI. Germline trimming cut 5 bases from V and 6 bases from J; bases unmatched to any gene: 7. The CDR3 loop spans 15 amino acids. The DNA for the CDR3 is TGTGCCAGCAGTTTGTCCGGGACAGTTAATTCACCCCTCCACTTT. It yields the protein CASSLSGTVNSPLHF. The variable domain in full, with the rest retrieved from reference TRBV2 and TRBJ1-6, is EPEVTQTPSHQVTQMGQEVILRCVPISNHLYFYWYRQILGQKVEFLVSFYNNEISEKSEIFDDQFSVERPDGSNFTLKIRSTKLEDSAMYFCASSLSGTVNSPLHFGNGTRLTVT.

The chain combines TRBV6-2 or TRBV6-3 with TRBJ1-5; TRBD1 matches at 7 bases. Losses at the gene ends were 6 bases for V and 6 bases for J; bases not matched to a gene: 5. This CDR3 is built from 13 residues. CDR1 is MNHEY and CDR2 is SVGEGT in the germline V gene. As DNA, the CDR3 is TGTGCCAGCAGGATCGACAGGGTTCAGCCCCAGCATTTT. Translating it yields CASRIDRVQPQHF.

V usage is TRBV11-2 and J usage is TRBJ2-1; TRBD2 matches 11 bases. The J segment lost 5 bases and the V segment lost 4 bases, leaving 4 bases of the junction unmatched. The CDR3 has 15 residues. Germline V gene data show CDR1 as SGHAT and CDR2 as FQNNGV. CDR3 residues: CASSSRTSGHNEQFF. CDR3 DNA: TGTGCCAGCAGCTCTAGGACTAGCGGGCACAATGAGCAGTTCTTC.

This clonotype was seen many times. The gene calls are TRBV2 and TRBJ1-2; D gene uncertain. The ends were cut back, 2 bases at V and 0 bases at J, with 4 bases in the middle. The CDR3 is made up of 13 amino acids. Germline V gene data show CDR1 as SNHLY and CDR2 as FYNNEI. Written as DNA, the CDR3 is TGTGCCAGCAGTGAAATAGCTAACTATGGCTACACCTTC. Its protein is CASSEIANYGYTF.

The CDR3 region is CASSLDTGKETQYF. The CDR3 DNA follows: TGTGCCAGCAGCTTAGATACAGGGAAAGAGACCCAGTACTTC. The chain combines TRBV7-6 with TRBJ2-5; weak D call: TRBD1 (6 bases). With 1 base removed from V and 3 bases from J, the gap between germline ends came to 9 bases. CDR3 length: 14 residues. The germline gives CDR1 SGHVS, CDR2 FNYEAQ. Using reference TRBV7-6 and TRBJ2-5 for the parts outside the CDR3, the full variable domain is GAGVSQSPRYKVTKRGQDVALRCDPISGHVSLYWYRQALGQGPEFLTYFNYEAQQDKSGLPNDRFSAERPEGSISTLTIQRTEQRDSAMYRCASSLDTGKETQYFGPGTRLLVL.

With regard to this clonotype: With a much larger clone just one base away, this may be a read error. The rearrangement links TRBV5-5 to TRBJ2-2; a possible D gene is TRBD2 (5 bases). Germline assignment: CDR1 SGHKS and CDR2 YYEKEE (reference sequence). The CDR3 totals 13 residues. CDR3 in DNA: TGTGCCAGCAGCTTGACAGACACCGGGGAGCTGTCTTTT. Protein sequence: CASSLTDTGELSF.

The table lists this clonotype with many counts. The rearrangement joins TRBV2 to TRBJ1-1, with 9 bases lining up with TRBD1. V gave up 8 bases and J gave up 10 bases; unmatched junction bases: 8. The germline CDR1 and CDR2 sequences are SNHLY and FYNNEI. This CDR3 comprises 12 residues. The CDR3 nucleotides are TGTGCCAGCCTAGGGACAGGGCCTGGAGCTTTCTTT. Its translation: CASLGTGPGAFF.

For this clonotype: With a much larger clone just one base away, this may be a read error. This chain connects TRBV9 to TRBJ2-1; D gene unclear. Trimming cost V 0 bases and J 0 bases, with 10 bases left between them. The length of the CDR3 is 16 residues. The germline gives CDR1 SGDLS, CDR2 YYNGEE. The DNA for the CDR3 is TGTGCCAGCAGCGTAGCTTACCCTAGCTCCTACAATGAGCAGTTCTTC. Translating gives CASSVAYPSSYNEQFF.

This clonotype was counted between two and nine times. The rearrangement joins TRBV7-6 to TRBJ1-2; 9 bases map to TRBD1. In germline, CDR1 is SGHVS, CDR2 FNYEAQ. The CDR3 consists of 13 residues. The ends lost 5 bases at V and 8 bases at J; junction bases unmatched: 6. The CDR3 sequence is CASSPGQGLGYTF. CDR3 nucleotides: TGTGCCAGCAGCCCAGGACAGGGGCTGGGCTACACCTTC.

As for this clonotype: Since a much larger clone is just one base distant, this may be a read error. J is TRBJ2-4 and V is TRBV30; D call uncertain. Germline assignment: CDR1 GTSNPN and CDR2 SVGIG (reference sequence). The V end was cut by 2 bases, the J end by 9 bases, with 11 bases between. CDR3 length equals 12 residues. For the CDR3, the DNA is TGTGCCTGGAGTACCACAGAGCCCATTCAGTACTTC. This gives the protein CAWSTTEPIQYF.

This clonotype was detected only a few times. V and J are TRBV19 and TRBJ2-1, with 9 bases matching TRBD2. Germline CDR1 and CDR2: LNHDA and SQIVND (reference sequence). The CDR3 totals 14 residues. V was pared by 8 bases and J by 7 bases, with 9 bases of the junction left unmatched. The CDR3 here is CASSSGTVWNEQFF. The DNA of the CDR3 is TGTGCCAGTTCTAGCGGGACTGTGTGGAATGAGCAGTTCTTC.

Only a few counts were recorded for this clonotype. This chain joins TRBV6-2 or TRBV6-3 and TRBJ2-5; 7 positions agree with TRBD1. J was trimmed by 5 bases and V by 5 bases; bases with no gene match: 5. Germline V gene lookup returns CDR1 MNHEY and CDR2 SVGEGT. This CDR3 spans 13 amino acids. The CDR3 region has the DNA TGTGCCAGCAGTAGGGACAGCAGGGAGACCCAGTACTTC. It translates to CASSRDSRETQYF.

A remark on this clonotype: A junction boundary mismatches the germline segment, possibly from a read error. This sequence joins TRBV4-1 and TRBJ1-2, with 9 bases matching TRBD1. The CDR3 sequence is 15 residues long. Looked up from germline, CDR1 is MGHRA and CDR2 is YSYEKL. The CDR3: CASSLGQGSNYGCTF. As DNA, the CDR3 is TGCGCCAGCAGCCTCGGACAGGGGTCTAACTATGGCTGCACCTTC.

Comments on this clonotype: With a much larger clone just one base away, this may be a read error. The gene calls are TRBV10-3 and TRBJ1-1, with 10 bases matching TRBD1. CDR1 ENHRY and CDR2 SYGVKD come from the germline V gene. Unmatched junction bases numbered 8, after V lost 10 bases and J lost 3 bases. The CDR3 loop spans 14 amino acids. CDR3 sequence reads: CASSPGQGYTEAFF. DNA of the CDR3: TGTGCCAGCTCACCGGGACAGGGGTACACTGAAGCTTTCTTT.

The chain joins TRBV6-4 to TRBJ1-3, with 8 bases identical to TRBD1. V shed 3 bases, J shed 4 bases, and the junction held 5 bases outside the gene matches. The length of the CDR3 is 15 residues. Germline CDR1 reads MRHNA; CDR2 reads SNTAGT. The CDR3 nucleotides read TGTGCCAGCAGTGAAGCCAGGGGGCGAGGAAACACCATATATTTT. Translated: CASSEARGRGNTIYF.

This clonotype has a count of ten or more. The rearrangement links TRBV5-6 to TRBJ1-1; D gene uncertain. The germline CDR1 and CDR2 sequences are SGHDT and YYEEEE. This CDR3 spans 12 amino acids. The ends were cut back, 0 bases at V and 7 bases at J, with 7 bases in the middle. The CDR3 coding sequence is TGTGCCAGCAGCTTGGCCCGGCTTGAAGCTTTCTTT. Its translation is CASSLARLEAFF.

This clonotype has just a few counts. One end of the junction does not line up with germline, which may come from a read error. V usage is TRBV7-6 and J usage is TRBJ2-3, with D possibly matching TRBD1 (6 bases). The CDR3 is 18 residues long. The germline gives CDR1 SGHVS, CDR2 FNYEAQ. The CDR3 is CARSLLRTAPASTDTQYF. CDR3 sequence (DNA): TGTGCCCGCAGCTTACTAAGGACAGCACCAGCTAGCACAGATACGCAGTATTTT. The variable domain in full, with the rest retrieved from reference TRBV7-6 and TRBJ2-3, is GAGVSQSPRYKVTKRGQDVALRCDPISGHVSLYWYRQALGQGPEFLTYFNYEAQQDKSGLPNDRFSAERPEGSISTLTIQRTEQRDSAMYRCARSLLRTAPASTDTQYFGPGTRLTVL.